The 10 T cell receptor beta chains below were found in one sample sequenced in a study of CD4+ T cells in melanoma. Sequencing used immunoSEQ multiplex PCR; TCRdb keeps in-frame clones, though not all of them. This sample has 11,000 or so clones, with 55% to 75% found just once. Material for sequencing was cells from a culture (not recorded whether cultured in vitro). The receptors were sampled from a human donor with melanoma.

V is TRBV18 and J is TRBJ2-3, with no clear D. The V end was cut by 3 bases, the J end by 6 bases, with 4 bases between. This CDR3 has 11 amino acids. Germline V lookup: CDR1 KGHSH, CDR2 LQKENI. This CDR3 is CASSPTDTQYF. The CDR3 DNA sequence: TGTGCCAGCTCACCGACCGATACGCAGTATTTT.

V gene TRBV5-1 combines with J gene TRBJ1-2; no reliable D call. The CDR3 has 13 residues. V was shortened by 0 bases and J by 3 bases, with 6 bases between the two germline ends. Germline values: CDR1 SGHRS, CDR2 YFSETQ. CDR3: CASSLGQDYGYTF. The CDR3 DNA reads TGCGCCAGCAGCTTGGGCCAGGACTATGGCTACACCTTC.

The chain recombines TRBV7-3 with TRBJ2-1; unclear D gene. This CDR3 is 15 amino acids long. The ends were cut back, 2 bases at V and 5 bases at J, with 13 bases in the middle. The germline CDR1 and CDR2 sequences are SGHTA and FQGTGA. DNA for the CDR3: TGTGCCAGCAGCTTAGTCCCAGCAACCCACAATGAGCAGTTCTTC. Translating gives CASSLVPATHNEQFF.

The V call is TRBV19, the J call TRBJ1-1; 9 positions match TRBD1. Germline values: CDR1 LNHDA, CDR2 SQIVND (reference sequence). J was trimmed by 11 bases and V by 7 bases; bases with no gene match: 5. CDR3 size: 11 residues. The DNA for the CDR3 is TGTGCCAGTACCCGGGACAGGGACGCTTTCTTT. This sequence encodes CASTRDRDAFF.

This chain joins TRBV18 and TRBJ1-2; D ambiguous. The CDR3 loop spans 15 amino acids. The V end was cut by 3 bases, the J end by 0 bases, with 11 bases between. In germline, CDR1 is KGHSH, CDR2 LQKENI. The CDR3 bases are TGTGCCAGCTCACCCCAGGCACCCCCTAACTATGGCTACACCTTC. Translated: CASSPQAPPNYGYTF.

The gene calls are TRBV4-1 and TRBJ1-2; D gene ambiguous. CDR1 is MGHRA, CDR2 YSYEKL, per germline. CDR3 size: 14 residues. Trimming removed 4 bases from V and 1 base from J, with 10 bases in between. CDR3 sequence reads: CASSPGLNNYGYTF. CDR3 nucleotide sequence: TGCGCCAGCAGCCCGGGCCTGAATAACTATGGCTACACCTTC.

This clone was counted a few times. The chain links TRBV5-1 to TRBJ2-2, with unresolved D. V lost 4 bases to trimming and J lost 4 bases, with 11 bases between them. This CDR3 is 14 amino acids long. The germline V gene has CDR1 SGHRS and CDR2 YFSETQ. CDR3 bases: TGCGCCAGCAGCATTGGGCCTTCCACCGGGGAGCTGTTTTTT. Protein product: CASSIGPSTGELFF.

The chain is built from TRBV2 and TRBJ1-2, with TRBD1 matching over 7 bases. V lost 4 bases, J lost 3 bases, and 2 bases stayed unmatched. Germline V gene data show CDR1 as SNHLY and CDR2 as FYNNEI. The CDR3 is 13 residues long. CDR3 DNA: TGTGCCAGCAGTGGGGACAGCTACTATGGCTACACCTTC. This translates into CASSGDSYYGYTF.

The chain recombines TRBV29-1 with TRBJ1-1, with D possibly being TRBD1 (5 bases). Trimming pared 7 bases from V and 4 bases from J, leaving 16 bases between. In germline, CDR1 is SQVTM, CDR2 ANQGSEA. The CDR3 runs to 13 residues. The CDR3 nucleotides are TGCAGCGCCTCGCGGGAGAGGGGCACTGAAGCTTTCTTT. Its protein is CSASRERGTEAFF.

The rearrangement links TRBV6-5 to TRBJ2-7, with D perhaps TRBD1 or TRBD2 (7 bases each). The ends were cut back, 7 bases at V and 4 bases at J, with 14 bases in the middle. This CDR3 contains 13 residues. The V gene's germline CDR1 is MNHEY and CDR2 SVGAGI. The CDR3 bases are TGTGCCAGCATCCGACAGGGAGGGTACGAGCAGTACTTC. Amino acids: CASIRQGGYEQYF.